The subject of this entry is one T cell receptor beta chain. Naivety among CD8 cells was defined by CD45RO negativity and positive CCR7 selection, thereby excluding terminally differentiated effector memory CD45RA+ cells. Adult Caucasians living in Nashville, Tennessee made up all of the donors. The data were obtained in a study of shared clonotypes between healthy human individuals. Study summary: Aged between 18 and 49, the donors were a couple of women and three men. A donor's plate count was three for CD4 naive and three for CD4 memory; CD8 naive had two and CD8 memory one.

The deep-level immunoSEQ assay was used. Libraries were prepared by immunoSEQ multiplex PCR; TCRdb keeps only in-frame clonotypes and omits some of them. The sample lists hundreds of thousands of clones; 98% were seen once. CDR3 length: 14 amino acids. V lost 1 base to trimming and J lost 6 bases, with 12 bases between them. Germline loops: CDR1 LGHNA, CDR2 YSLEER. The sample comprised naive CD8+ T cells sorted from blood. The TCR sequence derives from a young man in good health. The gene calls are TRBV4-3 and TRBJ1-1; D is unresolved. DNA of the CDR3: TGCGCCAGCAGCCAAGGAGCGCGGAGCGCTGAAGCTTTCTTT. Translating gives CASSQGARSAEAFF.